The rows below give T cell receptor beta chains drawn from one sample of a study of blood T cells in healthy people across ages. TCRdb itself ran the 5' RACE reads through MiXCR, one entry per CDR3 protein. The data contain approximately 1.5 million distinct CDR3 sequences, roughly 32% of them singletons. Sequenced input: blood. These receptors all come from a woman under 40 in good health. CDR3s include the opening cysteine and the closing phenylalanine or tryptophan. The D gene is left open where the match is weak. Size tells how often a clone was seen (once, few, many) or the class of an expanded clone, and some rows leave it out.

CDR3 protein,CDR3 DNA,J gene,V gene,clone size,D gene
CASSYELADYNEQFF,TGTGCCAGCAGTTACGAACTAGCGGACTACAATGAGCAGTTCTTC,TRBJ2-1,TRBV6-6,NA,TRBD2
CASSQRTGTGGAYTF,TGCGCCAGCAGCCAACGCACCGGGACAGGGGGCGCCTACACCTTC,TRBJ1-2,TRBV4-1,many,TRBD1
CASGGQFFEQFF,TGTGCCAGCGGGGGCCAGTTCTTTGAGCAGTTCTTC,TRBJ2-1,TRBV7-9,NA,NA
CASSTPPDRPLETQYF,TGCGCCAGCAGCACGCCCCCGGACAGACCGTTAGAGACCCAGTACTTC,TRBJ2-5,TRBV5-1,few,NA
CSARRGGPEQFF,TGCAGTGCTAGACGGGGGGGACCTGAGCAGTTCTTC,TRBJ2-1,TRBV20-1,NA,TRBD2
CASSERTSGYEQYF,TGTGCCAGCAGTGAACGGACTAGCGGATACGAGCAGTACTTC,TRBJ2-7,TRBV6-1,few,TRBD2
CASSKGVSDIGTQYF,TGTGCCAGCAGCAAAGGCGTTTCGGACATAGGGACCCAGTACTTC,TRBJ2-5,TRBV7-2,NA,NA
CASSPRDVQFF,TGTGCCAGCAGTCCTCGGGACGTGCAGTTCTTC,TRBJ2-1,TRBV28,NA,NA
CASSQAAGGPSYEQYF,TGTGCCAGCAGCCAAGCGGCGGGAGGGCCATCGTACGAGCAGTACTTC,TRBJ2-7,TRBV3-1,once,TRBD2
CASSEQGDRPNYGYTF,TGTGCCAGCAGTGAACAGGGGGACAGGCCCAACTATGGCTACACCTTC,TRBJ1-2,TRBV6-1,NA,TRBD1
CASSFPQGLNEQYF,TGTGCCAGCAGCTTCCCCCAGGGCTTGAACGAGCAGTACTTC,TRBJ2-7,TRBV5-5,NA,NA
CASSRIDRMNTEAFF,TGTGCCAGCAGTAGGATTGACAGGATGAACACTGAAGCTTTCTTT,TRBJ1-1,TRBV27,few,NA
CASSGHQGRGGETQYF,TGTGCCAGCAGCGGACACCAGGGACGTGGGGGAGAGACCCAGTACTTC,TRBJ2-5,TRBV7-8,few,NA
CASSLGGTGGSNQPQHF,TGTGCCAGCAGCTTGGGCGGGACAGGGGGTAGCAATCAGCCCCAGCATTTT,TRBJ1-5,TRBV5-4,NA,TRBD1
CASSRTTTSGYTDTQYF,TGTGCCAGCAGCCGCACCACTACTAGCGGCTACACAGATACGCAGTATTTT,TRBJ2-3,TRBV5-5,few,TRBD2
CASRLGTGGNEQYF,TGTGCCAGCAGGTTGGGGACGGGGGGCAACGAGCAGTACTTC,TRBJ2-7,TRBV27,NA,NA
CASSLWGQTSSGNTIYF,TGTGCCAGCAGCTTATGGGGTCAAACCAGCTCTGGAAACACCATATATTTT,TRBJ1-3,TRBV13,many,NA
CTSAAQTNADTQYF,TGTACCAGCGCGGCCCAAACCAACGCAGATACGCAGTATTTT,TRBJ2-3,TRBV6-6,NA,NA
CASSLEGAFGTQYF,TGTGCCAGCAGCTTAGAGGGGGCTTTCGGGACCCAGTACTTC,TRBJ2-5,TRBV7-3,NA,TRBD1
CASSPRTVWGGIVSYNEQFF,TGTGCCAGCAGCCCCCGAACGGTGTGGGGGGGGATTGTCTCCTACAATGAGCAGTTCTTC,TRBJ2-1,TRBV9,few,TRBD2
CASSSQGVNSPLHF,TGTGCCAGCAGCTCACAGGGAGTTAATTCACCCCTCCACTTT,TRBJ1-6,TRBV7-6,once,NA
CASSQDGTPLYGYTF,TGCGCCAGCAGCCAAGACGGCACCCCGCTCTATGGCTACACCTTC,TRBJ1-2,TRBV4-1,few,NA
CASSADRDHTQYF,TGCGCCAGCAGCGCTGACAGAGACCATACGCAGTATTTT,TRBJ2-3,TRBV10-1,few,NA
CSARDQGGGPNEQFF,TGCAGTGCTAGAGATCAAGGGGGGGGGCCCAATGAGCAGTTCTTC,TRBJ2-1,TRBV20-1,NA,NA
CASSSTGALNTEAFF,TGTGCCAGCAGCTCCACAGGGGCGCTGAACACTGAAGCTTTCTTT,TRBJ1-1,TRBV7-6,NA,TRBD1
CASSLSGGIIDTQYF,TGTGCCAGCAGCTTAAGTGGAGGGATCATAGATACGCAGTATTTT,TRBJ2-3,TRBV7-2,NA,NA
CASGTGFGSPLHF,TGCGCCAGCGGGACAGGGTTTGGTTCACCCCTCCACTTT,TRBJ1-6,TRBV4-1,NA,TRBD1
CASRAPGAKGEQYF,TGTGCCAGCAGAGCCCCAGGGGCCAAGGGCGAGCAGTACTTC,TRBJ2-7,TRBV27,NA,NA
CASRRTGFQDYGYTF,TGTGCCAGCAGGCGGACAGGGTTTCAGGACTATGGCTACACCTTC,TRBJ1-2,TRBV6-5,NA,TRBD1
CASSQIEATGGDTDTQYF,TGCGCCAGCAGCCAAATAGAAGCCACAGGGGGGGACACAGATACGCAGTATTTT,TRBJ2-3,TRBV4-1,NA,NA
CTSSTSPGRGTDTQYF,TGTACCAGCAGTACCTCACCGGGGCGAGGCACAGATACGCAGTATTTT,TRBJ2-3,TRBV28,NA,NA
CASSEGGRGFPYEQYF,TGTGCCAGCAGTGAAGGTGGCAGGGGGTTCCCCTACGAGCAGTACTTC,TRBJ2-7,TRBV6-1,NA,TRBD1
CASSEVKGWYANYEQYF,TGTGCCAGCAGTGAAGTCAAGGGTTGGTACGCTAACTACGAGCAGTACTTC,TRBJ2-7,TRBV6-1,few,NA
CSASQQTQYF,TGCAGCGCCAGCCAGCAGACCCAGTACTTC,TRBJ2-5,TRBV29-1,many,NA
CASSQSGARNYQETQYF,TGCGCCAGCAGCCAAAGCGGGGCCCGAAATTATCAAGAGACCCAGTACTTC,TRBJ2-5,TRBV4-1,few,TRBD2
CSVEDSKVPEAFF,TGCAGCGTTGAAGATTCTAAAGTACCTGAAGCTTTCTTT,TRBJ1-1,TRBV29-1,NA,NA
CASSHVPGELFF,TGTGCCAGCAGTCACGTCCCCGGGGAGCTGTTTTTT,TRBJ2-2,TRBV12-3/TRBV12-4,NA,NA